Below, one T cell receptor (beta chain) is given with its context. The antigen it binds to is not known. No base quality values were provided; no much bigger clone lies one nucleotide off. This entry belongs to a study of blood T cell repertoires in COVID-19 (dated by TCRdb to between 2020 and 2021). Context from the whole study: Samples from collaborators originated in the United States, Italy and Spain and spanned both the acute and convalescent phases of COVID-19. The material from the prospective study consisted of cDNA or gDNA derived from T cells, B-cell-depleted T cells, or PBMCs. Subjects who had been exposed to COVID-19, were actively infected with it, or had recovered from it provided the deeply sampled blood TCRbeta repertoires that made up the dataset. The repertoires were released in a freely available public database intended as a resource for research on the immune response to SARS-CoV-2. Samples came from the ongoing ImmuneRACE study (first 160 participants) plus 1,254 subjects from 6 global collaborators. The sample metadata nearly always contained a de-identified subject ID, COVID-19 status, age in years and sex. HLA class I and class II types, where available, came from metadata supplied by the sample provider rather than from assay-based typing. Overall results and qualifications from the work: The quantity of clinical and demographic metadata differed by source and by participant and was supplied without curation.

The immunoSEQ Assay, a bias-controlled multiplex PCR, was used to amplify TCRbeta CDR3 regions from genomic DNA. In the original analysis: The number of nucleated cells in each sample was estimated from the amplification of reference gene primers within the assay. Sequence reads were collapsed and filtered to measure the absolute abundance of every unique TCRbeta CDR3 rearrangement. For each sample, productive Simpson clonality was calculated as the square root of Simpson's diversity index over productive rearrangements. Sourced from immuneACCESS, this table was stored by TCRdb with only in-frame sequences that have V and J called. A share of the clones is absent; for the studies checked, an unresolved V gene accounts for under half, and the remainder has no known explanation. That table furnishes V, J and clone size, whereas the DNA furnished D and trimming. This sample lists hundreds of thousands of clones; 84% were detected once. Of the sample, over 4% is held by the ten largest clones.

Participants in the prospective study were enrolled through a virtual design, were aged roughly 18 to 100 years, and lived in approximately 24 United States geographic areas. In the prospective study, participants were assigned to cohorts based on the clinical history participants reported in a screening survey and a study questionnaire. Mobile phlebotomists in the prospective study collected whole blood, serum and a nasopharyngeal or oropharyngeal swab from every participant. Prospective study participants could optionally give additional blood draws and questionnaires over an approximately two-month period. Blood samples from the prospective study were shipped frozen or at room temperature prior to DNA extraction. This TCR was recovered from a man aged 25-45 years with acute COVID-19. Input material: PBMCs or T cells enriched from blood (not recorded which).

The DNA sequence reads TGTGCCAGCAGCCCATTTGGTGGGACTAGCGGGAGGGCCCTGCCCGGGGAGCTGTTTTTT. Translated, it gives CASSPFGGTSGRALPGELFF. The sequence is built from TRBV7-3 and TRBJ2-2, with 16 bases in between that match TRBD2. V loses 5 bases at its end and J loses 6 bases; junction bases beyond the gene matches: 15. The CDR3 spans 20 residues, from the cysteine through the phenylalanine. Only the CDR3 region is kept as DNA, spanning 60 bases read in frame from base 1. Via the germline V gene, CDR1 is SGHTA and CDR2 FQGTGA.